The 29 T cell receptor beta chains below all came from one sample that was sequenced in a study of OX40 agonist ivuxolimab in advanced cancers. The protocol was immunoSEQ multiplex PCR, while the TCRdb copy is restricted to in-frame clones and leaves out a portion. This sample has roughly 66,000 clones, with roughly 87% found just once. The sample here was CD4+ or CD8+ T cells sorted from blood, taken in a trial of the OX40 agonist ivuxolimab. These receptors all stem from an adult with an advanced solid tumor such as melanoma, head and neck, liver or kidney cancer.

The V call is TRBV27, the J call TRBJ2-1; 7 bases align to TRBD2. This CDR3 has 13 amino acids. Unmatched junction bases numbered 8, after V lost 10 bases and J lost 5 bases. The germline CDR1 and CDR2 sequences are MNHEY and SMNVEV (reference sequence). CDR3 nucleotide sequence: TGTGCCATTGCTCGGCGGGAGAACAATGAGCAGTTCTTC. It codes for CAIARRENNEQFF.

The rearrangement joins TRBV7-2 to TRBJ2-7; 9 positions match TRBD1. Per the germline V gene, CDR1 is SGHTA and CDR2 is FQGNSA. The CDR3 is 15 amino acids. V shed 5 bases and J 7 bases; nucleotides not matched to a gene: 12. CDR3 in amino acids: CASSPSNGQGWEQYF. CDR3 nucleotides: TGTGCCAGCAGCCCCTCAAACGGACAGGGGTGGGAGCAGTACTTC.

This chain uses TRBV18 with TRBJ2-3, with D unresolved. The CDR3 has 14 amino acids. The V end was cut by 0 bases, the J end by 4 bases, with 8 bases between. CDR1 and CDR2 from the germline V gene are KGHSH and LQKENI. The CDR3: CASSPPGRPDTQYF. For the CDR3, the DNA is TGTGCCAGCTCACCACCGGGCAGACCAGATACGCAGTATTTT.

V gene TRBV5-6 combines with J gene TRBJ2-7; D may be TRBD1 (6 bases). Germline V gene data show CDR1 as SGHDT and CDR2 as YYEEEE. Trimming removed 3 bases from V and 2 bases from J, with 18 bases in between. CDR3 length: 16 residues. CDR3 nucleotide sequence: TGTGCCAGCAGCTCGGCGGCCGCCCGGGACACCTACGAGCAGTACTTC. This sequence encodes CASSSAAARDTYEQYF. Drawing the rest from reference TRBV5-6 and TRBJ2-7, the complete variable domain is DAGVTQSPTHLIKTRGQQVTLRCSPKSGHDTVSWYQQALGQGPQFIFQYYEEEERQRGNFPDRFSGHQFPNYSSELNVNALLLGDSALYLCASSSAAARDTYEQYFGPGTRLTVT.

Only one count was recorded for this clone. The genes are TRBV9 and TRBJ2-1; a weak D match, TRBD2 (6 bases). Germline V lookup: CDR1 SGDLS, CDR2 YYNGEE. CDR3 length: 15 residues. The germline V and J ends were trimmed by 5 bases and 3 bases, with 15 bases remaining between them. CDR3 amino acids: CASSLRAGNYNEQFF. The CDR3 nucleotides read TGTGCCAGCAGTTTGAGGGCGGGAAACTACAATGAGCAGTTCTTC.

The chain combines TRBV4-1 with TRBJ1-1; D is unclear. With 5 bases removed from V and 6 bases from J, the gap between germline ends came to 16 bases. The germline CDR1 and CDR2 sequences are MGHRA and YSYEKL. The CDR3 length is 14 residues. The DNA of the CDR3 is TGCGCCAGCAGCTACTTACCGAGAGACGCTGAAGCTTTCTTT. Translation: CASSYLPRDAEAFF.

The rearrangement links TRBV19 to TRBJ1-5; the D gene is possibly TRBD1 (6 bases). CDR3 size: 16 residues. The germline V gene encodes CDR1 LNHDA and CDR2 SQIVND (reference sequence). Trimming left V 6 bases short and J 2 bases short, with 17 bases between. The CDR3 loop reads CASRENRVGGNQPQHF. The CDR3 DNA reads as TGTGCCAGTAGGGAAAACAGGGTAGGGGGCAATCAGCCCCAGCATTTT.

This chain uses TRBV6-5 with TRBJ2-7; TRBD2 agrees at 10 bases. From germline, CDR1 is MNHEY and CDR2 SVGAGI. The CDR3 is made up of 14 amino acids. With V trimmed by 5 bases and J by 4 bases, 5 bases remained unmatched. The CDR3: CASSPSGSIYEQYF. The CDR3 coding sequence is TGTGCCAGCAGTCCTAGCGGGAGTATATACGAGCAGTACTTC.

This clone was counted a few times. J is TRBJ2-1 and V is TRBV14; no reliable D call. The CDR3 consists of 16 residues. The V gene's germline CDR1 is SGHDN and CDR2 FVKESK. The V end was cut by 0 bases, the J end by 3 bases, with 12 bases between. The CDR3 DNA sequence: TGTGCCAGCAGCCAAGAAGTTGCGTCGTTCTACAATGAGCAGTTCTTC. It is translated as CASSQEVASFYNEQFF.

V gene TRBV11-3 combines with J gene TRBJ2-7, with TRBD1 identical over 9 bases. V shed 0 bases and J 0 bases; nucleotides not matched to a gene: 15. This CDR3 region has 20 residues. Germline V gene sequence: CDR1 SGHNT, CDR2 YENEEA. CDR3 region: CASSLDSPSVGQGRSYEQYF. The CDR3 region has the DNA TGTGCCAGCAGCTTAGATTCTCCCTCTGTGGGACAGGGCCGCTCCTACGAGCAGTACTTC.

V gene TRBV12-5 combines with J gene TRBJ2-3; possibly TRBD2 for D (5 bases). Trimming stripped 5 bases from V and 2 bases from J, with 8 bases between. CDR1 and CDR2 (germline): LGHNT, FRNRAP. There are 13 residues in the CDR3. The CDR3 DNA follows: TGTGCTAGTGGTGTCGGGGACACAGATACGCAGTATTTT. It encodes CASGVGDTDTQYF.

CDR3 in amino acids: CASRRVLFASYEQYF. In DNA form, the CDR3 reads TGTGCCAGCAGGCGGGTCCTTTTCGCCTCCTACGAGCAGTACTTC. The V and J genes are TRBV6-5 and TRBJ2-7; D possibly corresponds to TRBD2 (5 bases). There are 15 residues in the CDR3. Trimming cost V 6 bases and J 0 bases, with 15 bases left between them. Germline assignment: CDR1 MNHEY and CDR2 SVGAGI.

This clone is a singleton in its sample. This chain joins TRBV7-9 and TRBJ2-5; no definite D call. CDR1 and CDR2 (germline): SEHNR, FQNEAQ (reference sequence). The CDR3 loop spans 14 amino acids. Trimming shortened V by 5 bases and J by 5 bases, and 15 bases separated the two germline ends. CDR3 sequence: CASSKDPNGETQYF. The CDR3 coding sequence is TGTGCCAGCAGCAAAGACCCCAATGGGGAGACCCAGTACTTC.

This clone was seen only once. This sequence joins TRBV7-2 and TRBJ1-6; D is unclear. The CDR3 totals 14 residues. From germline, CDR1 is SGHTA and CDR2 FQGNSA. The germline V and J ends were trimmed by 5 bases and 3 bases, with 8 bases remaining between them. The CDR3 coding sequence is TGTGCCAGCAGCCAGGACGGCTATAATTCACCCCTCCACTTT. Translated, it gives CASSQDGYNSPLHF.

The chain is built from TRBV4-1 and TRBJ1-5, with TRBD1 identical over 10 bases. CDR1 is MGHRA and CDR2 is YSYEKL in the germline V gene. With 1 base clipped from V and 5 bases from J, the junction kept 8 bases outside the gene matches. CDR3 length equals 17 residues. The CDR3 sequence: CASSQAAGTGADQPQHF. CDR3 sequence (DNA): TGCGCCAGCAGCCAAGCAGCCGGGACAGGGGCCGATCAGCCCCAGCATTTT.

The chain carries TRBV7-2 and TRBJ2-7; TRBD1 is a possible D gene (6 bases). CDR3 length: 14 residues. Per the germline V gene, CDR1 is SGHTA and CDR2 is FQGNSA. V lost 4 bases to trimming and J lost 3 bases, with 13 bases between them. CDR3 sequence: CASSSQGTLYEQYF. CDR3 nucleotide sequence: TGTGCCAGCAGCTCCCAGGGGACCCTCTACGAGCAGTACTTC.

This chain's CDR3 is CASSLLATGGGGYTF. CDR3 nucleotide sequence: TGTGCCAGCAGCTTACTTGCGACAGGGGGCGGTGGCTACACCTTC. J is TRBJ1-2 and V is TRBV7-9; TRBD1 matches 10 bases. This CDR3 comprises 15 residues. CDR1 is SEHNR and CDR2 is FQNEAQ in the germline V gene (reference sequence). J gave up 7 bases and V 2 bases, and 7 bases lay outside the gene matches.

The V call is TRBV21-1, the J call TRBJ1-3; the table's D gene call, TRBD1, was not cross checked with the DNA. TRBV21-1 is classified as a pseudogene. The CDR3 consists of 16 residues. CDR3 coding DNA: TGTGCCAGCAGCCTCGGAGACAGTTCCTCTGGAAACACCATATATTTT. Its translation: CASSLGDSSSGNTIYF.

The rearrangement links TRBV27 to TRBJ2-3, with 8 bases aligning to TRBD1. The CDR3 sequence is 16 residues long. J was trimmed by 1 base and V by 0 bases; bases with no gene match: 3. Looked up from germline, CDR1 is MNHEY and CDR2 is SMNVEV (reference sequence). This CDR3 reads CASSLSRDRRTDTQYF. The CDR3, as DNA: TGTGCCAGCAGTTTATCGCGGGACAGGCGCACAGATACGCAGTATTTT.

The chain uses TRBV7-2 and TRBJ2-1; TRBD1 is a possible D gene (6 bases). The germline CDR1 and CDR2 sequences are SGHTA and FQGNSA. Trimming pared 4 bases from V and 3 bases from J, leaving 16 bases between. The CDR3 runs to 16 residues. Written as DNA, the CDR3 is TGTGCCAGCAGCTCTCGTGAGGGGGAGATCTACAATGAGCAGTTCTTC. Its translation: CASSSREGEIYNEQFF.

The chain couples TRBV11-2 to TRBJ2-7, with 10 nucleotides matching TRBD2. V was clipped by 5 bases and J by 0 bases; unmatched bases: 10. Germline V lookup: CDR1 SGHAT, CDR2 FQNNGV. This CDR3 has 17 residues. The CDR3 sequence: CASSLSGGNIPSYEQYF. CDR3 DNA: TGTGCCAGCAGCCTTAGCGGGGGGAACATTCCCTCCTACGAGCAGTACTTC. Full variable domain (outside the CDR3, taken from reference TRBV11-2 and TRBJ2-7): EAGVAQSPRYKIIEKRQSVAFWCNPISGHATLYWYQQILGQGPKLLIQFQNNGVVDDSQLPKDRFSAERLKGVDSTLKIQPAKLEDSAVYLCASSLSGGNIPSYEQYFGPGTRLTVT.

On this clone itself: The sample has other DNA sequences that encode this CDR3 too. The CDR3 DNA is TGTGCCTGGAGTGTAAGGGGAGTAGGTGGCTACACCTTC. It specifies CAWSVRGVGGYTF. This sequence joins TRBV30 and TRBJ1-2, with a tentative D call TRBD1 (5 bases). The V end lost 0 bases, the J end lost 7 bases, and 12 bases lay between the germline ends. The germline CDR1 and CDR2 sequences are GTSNPN and SVGIG (reference sequence). The CDR3 has 13 residues.

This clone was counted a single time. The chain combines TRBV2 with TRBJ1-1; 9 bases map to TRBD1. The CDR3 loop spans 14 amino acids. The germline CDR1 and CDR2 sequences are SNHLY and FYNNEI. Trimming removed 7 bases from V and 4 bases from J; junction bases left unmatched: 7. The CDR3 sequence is CASTLGQGSTEAFF. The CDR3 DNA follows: TGTGCCAGCACATTGGGACAGGGCAGCACTGAAGCTTTCTTT.

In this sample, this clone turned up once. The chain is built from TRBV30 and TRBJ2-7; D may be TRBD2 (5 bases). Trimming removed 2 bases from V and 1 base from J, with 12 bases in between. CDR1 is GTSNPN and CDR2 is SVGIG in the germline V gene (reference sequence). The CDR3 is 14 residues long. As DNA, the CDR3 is TGTGCCTGGAGTCGCGAGCGGATTTCCTACGAGCAGTACTTC. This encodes CAWSRERISYEQYF.

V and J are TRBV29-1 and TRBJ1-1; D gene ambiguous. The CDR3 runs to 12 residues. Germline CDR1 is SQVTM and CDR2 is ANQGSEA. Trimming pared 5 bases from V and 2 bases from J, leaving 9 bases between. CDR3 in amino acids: CSVKNGNTEAFF. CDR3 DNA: TGCAGCGTTAAAAACGGAAACACTGAAGCTTTCTTT. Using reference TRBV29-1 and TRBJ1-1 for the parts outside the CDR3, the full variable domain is SAVISQKPSRDICQRGTSLTIQCQVDSQVTMMFWYRQQPGQSLTLIATANQGSEATYESGFVIDKFPISRPNLTFSTLTVSNMSPEDSSIYLCSVKNGNTEAFFGQGTRLTVV.

The CDR3 loop reads CSVTYTSGSSYEQYF. Here the CDR3 DNA reads TGCAGCGTCACGTATACTAGCGGGAGCTCCTACGAGCAGTACTTC. The genes are TRBV29-1 and TRBJ2-7, with 11 nucleotides matching TRBD2. The CDR3 consists of 15 residues. Germline V CDR1 and CDR2: SQVTM, ANQGSEA. V lost 6 bases to trimming and J lost 0 bases; unmatched junction nucleotides: 7.

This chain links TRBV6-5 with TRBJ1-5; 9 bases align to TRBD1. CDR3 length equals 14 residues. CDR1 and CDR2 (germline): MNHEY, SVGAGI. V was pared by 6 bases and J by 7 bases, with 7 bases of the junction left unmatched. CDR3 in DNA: TGTGCCAGCAGGGGACAGGGAAGGGAACAGCCCCAGCATTTT. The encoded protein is CASRGQGREQPQHF.

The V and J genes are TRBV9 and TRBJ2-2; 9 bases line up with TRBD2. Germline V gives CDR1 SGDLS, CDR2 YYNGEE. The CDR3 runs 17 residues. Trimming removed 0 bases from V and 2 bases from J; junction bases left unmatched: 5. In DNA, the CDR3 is TGTGCCAGCAGCGTAGGTAGCGGGGGCCCTAACACCGGGGAGCTGTTTTTT. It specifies CASSVGSGGPNTGELFF.

CDR3 DNA sequence: TGTGCCAGCAGCTTCCGGGACACCGGAGAAAAACTGTTTTTT. It specifies CASSFRDTGEKLFF. The chain has TRBV11-2 and TRBJ1-4, with D maybe TRBD1 (6 bases). CDR1 is SGHAT and CDR2 is FQNNGV in the germline V gene. The CDR3 extends over 14 amino acids. Trimming pared 3 bases from V and 8 bases from J, leaving 13 bases between.